The 31 T cell receptor beta chains listed next were all sequenced from one sample in a study of cytomegalovirus exposure and HLA in healthy donors. The PCR contained 60 Vbeta and 13 Jbeta primers. Libraries were prepared by immunoSEQ multiplex PCR; TCRdb keeps only in-frame clonotypes and omits some of them. The repertoire has around 150,000 clones, more than 75% of them found once; the top ten carry 4% to 6.5%. Sequencing was carried out using PBMCs. These receptors all come from a woman younger than 45 in good health and CMV-seronegative.

J is TRBJ1-3 and V is TRBV6-5; 9 positions agree with TRBD1. CDR1 MNHEY and CDR2 SVGAGI come from the germline V gene. With V trimmed by 5 bases and J by 4 bases, 3 bases remained unmatched. The CDR3 covers 14 residues. The CDR3 here is CASSGGQGGNTIYF. DNA for the CDR3: TGTGCCAGCAGTGGGGGACAGGGAGGAAACACCATATATTTT.

As regards this clone: At one end, the junction sequence differs from germline, possibly due to a read error. The J gene is TRBJ1-1, the V gene TRBV5-5; D is undetermined. This CDR3 contains 12 residues. Germline loops: CDR1 SGHKS, CDR2 YYEKEE (reference sequence). The CDR3 loop reads CASSLRTGFTEF. CDR3 in DNA: TGTGCCAGCAGCTTGAGGACGGGATTCACGGAATTT. The variable domain in full, completed from reference TRBV5-5 and TRBJ1-1, reads DAGVTQSPTHLIKTRGQQVTLRCSPISGHKSVSWYQQVLGQGPQFIFQYYEKEERGRGNFPDRFSARQFPNYSSELNVNALLLGDSALYLCASSLRTGFTEFGQGTRLTVV.

The chain combines TRBV19 with TRBJ2-5, with TRBD1 matching 10 bases. V gave up 2 bases and J gave up 5 bases; unmatched junction bases: 11. CDR3 length: 17 residues. Germline V gene lookup returns CDR1 LNHDA and CDR2 SQIVND (reference sequence). CDR3 DNA sequence: TGTGCCAGTAGTATAACGGGGACAGGGGTGTATTTGGAGACCCAGTACTTC. It encodes CASSITGTGVYLETQYF.

The CDR3 DNA reads TGTGCCAGCAGCTATTTTTCTGTGTACGAGCAGTACTTC. It codes for CASSYFSVYEQYF. This chain uses TRBV7-2 with TRBJ2-7; unclear D gene. V was pared by 4 bases and J by 4 bases, with 11 bases between. The germline CDR1 and CDR2 sequences are SGHTA and FQGNSA. CDR3 length: 13 residues.

This clone was observed a few times. The chain joins TRBV4-3 to TRBJ1-2; D remains ambiguous. Germline V gene data show CDR1 as LGHNA and CDR2 as YSLEER. V shed 1 base and J shed 9 bases, with 24 bases lying between them. The CDR3 is 17 residues long. Here the CDR3 DNA reads TGCGCCAGCAGCCAAGCGCCTCACCGAGACTGCTTTGTTTGCTACACCTTC. Translating it yields CASSQAPHRDCFVCYTF.

This clone turned up a few times. Within the sample, other DNA sequences also encode this same CDR3. V is TRBV7-3 and J is TRBJ2-6; D unresolved. The ends were cut back, 6 bases at V and 0 bases at J, with 6 bases in the middle. Germline V CDR1 and CDR2: SGHTA, FQGTGA. This CDR3 region has 14 residues. CDR3 sequence (DNA): TGTGCCAGCAGTCGAGACTCTGGGGCCAACGTCCTGACTTTC. It codes for CASSRDSGANVLTF.

The chain recombines TRBV19 with TRBJ2-2, with a possible D match to TRBD1 (6 bases). The V gene's germline CDR1 is LNHDA and CDR2 SQIVND (reference sequence). Trimming left V 3 bases short and J 0 bases short, with 14 bases between. There are 17 residues in the CDR3. This CDR3 is CASSISLDRANTGELFF. In DNA form, the CDR3 reads TGTGCCAGTAGTATTTCACTGGACAGAGCGAACACCGGGGAGCTGTTTTTT.

The genes are TRBV15 and TRBJ2-7; D remains unclear. Trimming shortened V by 0 bases and J by 0 bases, and 9 bases separated the two germline ends. CDR1 is LNHNV, CDR2 YYDKDF, per germline (reference sequence). This CDR3 contains 15 residues. The CDR3 nucleotides are TGTGCCACCAGCAGAGAGCAGTTCCCCTCCTACGAGCAGTACTTC. Protein product: CATSREQFPSYEQYF. The full variable domain, its missing parts supplied by reference TRBV15 and TRBJ2-7, is DAMVIQNPRYQVTQFGKPVTLSCSQTLNHNVMYWYQQKSSQAPKLLFHYYDKDFNNEADTPDNFQSRRPNTSFCFLDIRSPGLGDTAMYLCATSREQFPSYEQYFGPGTRLTVT.

The chain joins TRBV20-1 to TRBJ2-3; D is uncertain. The CDR3 length is 8 residues. CDR1 DFQATT and CDR2 SNEGSKA come from the germline V gene (reference sequence). Trimming took off 7 bases at V and 7 bases at J, with 3 bases between the two ends. The CDR3 nucleotides read TGCAGTGTTAATACGCAGTATTTT. Its protein is CSVNTQYF.

This clone occurred once. V is TRBV4-1 and J is TRBJ1-1, with 10 bases identical to TRBD1. The CDR3 contains 17 residues. Germline-derived CDR1 and CDR2 are MGHRA and YSYEKL. Trimming at V came to 4 bases and at J to 7 bases, leaving 15 bases not matched to a gene. The CDR3 coding sequence is TGCGCCAGCAGCCGTCTCGGTCCCGGACAGGGGGGCGATGAAGCTTTCTTT. Translation: CASSRLGPGQGGDEAFF.

This clone came up a few times. This chain links TRBV7-2 with TRBJ1-6; D possibly corresponds to TRBD1 (5 bases). The CDR3 consists of 15 residues. Germline lookup yields CDR1 SGHTA and CDR2 FQGNSA. V was clipped by 6 bases and J by 2 bases, with 11 bases between them. DNA of the CDR3: TGTGCCAGCAGAATCGGGGGTGCCTATAATTCACCCCTCCACTTT. It yields the protein CASRIGGAYNSPLHF.

The chain links TRBV2 to TRBJ1-2; D gene unclear. V was cut by 1 base and J by 5 bases, with 8 bases left in between. The CDR3 extends over 13 amino acids. CDR1 and CDR2 (germline): SNHLY, FYNNEI. In nucleotides, the CDR3 is TGTGCCAGCAGTGAAGGGCAGATGTATGGCTACACCTTC. This translates into CASSEGQMYGYTF.

V gene TRBV19 combines with J gene TRBJ1-5, with D maybe TRBD1 (5 bases). CDR1 and CDR2 (germline): LNHDA, SQIVND (reference sequence). This CDR3 has 15 amino acids. V was trimmed by 5 bases and J by 1 base, leaving 12 bases between them. The CDR3 spells CASSPAGPSNQPQHF. Here the CDR3 DNA reads TGTGCCAGTAGTCCGGCAGGGCCCAGCAATCAGCCCCAGCATTTT.

The chain employs TRBV18 and TRBJ1-1; the match to TRBD1 covers 8 bases. Germline V lookup: CDR1 KGHSH, CDR2 LQKENI. CDR3 length: 14 residues. V trimming: 2 bases; J trimming: 5 bases; junction bases outside the gene matches: 4. The CDR3 is CASSPYRGETEAFF. CDR3 in DNA: TGTGCCAGCTCACCATACAGGGGGGAAACTGAAGCTTTCTTT.

This chain links TRBV5-4 with TRBJ2-5, with 9 bases matching TRBD2. V lost 4 bases, J lost 1 base, and 2 bases stayed unmatched. Germline lookup yields CDR1 SGHNT and CDR2 YYREEE (reference sequence). The CDR3 has 14 residues. The CDR3 bases are TGTGCCAGCAGCACAGCGGGGGGCCAAGAGACCCAGTACTTC. It codes for CASSTAGGQETQYF.

This rearrangement joins TRBV7-9 to TRBJ2-7; D gene ambiguous. Looked up from germline, CDR1 is SEHNR and CDR2 is FQNEAQ (reference sequence). Deletions cut 5 bases from V and 5 bases from J, with 13 bases between. The CDR3 loop spans 13 amino acids. The CDR3 here is CASSLLTSDEQYF. CDR3 DNA sequence: TGTGCCAGCAGCCTTTTGACGAGCGACGAGCAGTACTTC.

J is TRBJ2-1 and V is TRBV25-1, with TRBD2 as a possible D gene (6 bases). The germline gives CDR1 MGHDK, CDR2 SYGVNS. The CDR3 consists of 11 residues. V was shortened by 10 bases and J by 5 bases, with 9 bases between the two germline ends. CDR3 in amino acids: CATGVNNEQFF. CDR3 in DNA: TGTGCCACGGGAGTAAACAATGAGCAGTTCTTC.

A few counts support this clone. CDR3 DNA sequence: TGTGCCAGTAGTGCCTTGACTAGCGGGACTTCATACGAGCAGTACTTC. This sequence encodes CASSALTSGTSYEQYF. The chain employs TRBV19 and TRBJ2-7, with 11 positions matching TRBD2. Germline assignment: CDR1 LNHDA and CDR2 SQIVND (reference sequence). J was trimmed by 4 bases and V by 5 bases; bases with no gene match: 10. CDR3 size: 16 residues.

This rearrangement joins TRBV2 to TRBJ2-2; D is ambiguous. V was trimmed by 0 bases and J by 8 bases, leaving 16 bases between them. Germline CDR1 reads SNHLY; CDR2 reads FYNNEI. The CDR3 is made up of 16 amino acids. CDR3 in amino acids: CASSEALARYGGELFF. DNA for the CDR3: TGTGCCAGCAGTGAAGCGCTTGCCCGGTACGGTGGGGAGCTGTTTTTT.

This clone has only one observation. CDR3 loop: CAWSRGQGSHNEQFF. CDR3 DNA: TGTGCCTGGAGTCGAGGACAGGGTAGTCACAATGAGCAGTTCTTC. The chain carries TRBV30 and TRBJ2-1; 8 bases are shared with TRBD1. Germline V gives CDR1 GTSNPN, CDR2 SVGIG (reference sequence). The V and J ends lost 2 bases and 5 bases, in that order; junction bases with no gene match: 8. The CDR3 extends over 15 amino acids. Full variable domain (missing parts from reference TRBV30 and TRBJ2-1): SQTIHQWPATLVQPVGSPLSLECTVEGTSNPNLYWYRQAAGRGLQLLFYSVGIGQISSEVPQNLSASRPQDRQFILSSKKLLLSDSGFYLCAWSRGQGSHNEQFFGPGTRLTVL.

The chain carries TRBV27 and TRBJ2-1, with D possibly matching TRBD2 (6 bases). CDR3 size: 15 residues. V lost 3 bases and J 0 bases, leaving 9 bases between the germline ends. Per the germline V gene, CDR1 is MNHEY and CDR2 is SMNVEV (reference sequence). The CDR3 sequence: CASSFGLFSYNEQFF. CDR3 nucleotide sequence: TGTGCCAGCAGTTTCGGACTATTCTCCTACAATGAGCAGTTCTTC.

The genes are TRBV28 and TRBJ1-6; a possible D gene is TRBD1 (6 bases). From germline, CDR1 is MDHEN and CDR2 SYDVKM. The V gene lost 4 bases and the J gene lost 9 bases, with 16 bases spanning the gap. The CDR3 has 15 residues. CDR3 sequence: CASSSAGQLGSPLHF. DNA for the CDR3: TGTGCCAGCAGTTCCGCCGGACAGCTAGGTTCACCCCTCCACTTT.

DNA for the CDR3: TGTGCCAGCAGAGGGGGTAGCAATCAGCCCCAGCATTTT. Translation: CASRGGSNQPQHF. The chain couples TRBV25-1 to TRBJ1-5, with D maybe TRBD1 (6 bases). The CDR3 has 13 amino acids. V lost 6 bases, J lost 0 bases, and 6 bases lay in between. Germline CDR1 reads MGHDK; CDR2 reads SYGVNS. Full variable domain (remainder filled in from reference TRBV25-1 and TRBJ1-5): EADIYQTPRYLVIGTGKKITLECSQTMGHDKMYWYQQDPGMELHLIHYSYGVNSTEKGDLSSESTVSRIRTEHFPLTLESARPSHTSQYLCASRGGSNQPQHFGDGTRLSIL.

The V and J genes are TRBV19 and TRBJ1-5, with no clear D. The germline gives CDR1 LNHDA, CDR2 SQIVND (reference sequence). The V end lost 2 bases, the J end lost 4 bases, and 12 bases lay between the germline ends. This CDR3 spans 15 amino acids. Here the CDR3 DNA reads TGTGCCAGTAGTATAAGACAATCAGTGAATCAGCCCCAGCATTTT. It yields the protein CASSIRQSVNQPQHF.

J is TRBJ1-2 and V is TRBV10-3; no clear D gene. The germline CDR1 and CDR2 sequences are ENHRY and SYGVKD. V was shortened by 3 bases and J by 6 bases, with 8 bases between the two germline ends. This CDR3 comprises 12 residues. Written as DNA, the CDR3 is TGTGCCATCAGTGATCCGGGGAATGGCTACACCTTC. This gives the protein CAISDPGNGYTF.

The genes are TRBV7-2 and TRBJ1-3; perhaps TRBD1 as D (5 bases). CDR3 length: 17 residues. V was pared by 2 bases and J by 0 bases, with 14 bases between. CDR1 SGHTA and CDR2 FQGNSA come from the germline V gene. In nucleotides, the CDR3 is TGTGCCAGCAGCTTAAAACGGGGGTATTTCTCTGGAAACACCATATATTTT. The encoded protein is CASSLKRGYFSGNTIYF.

This clone was counted only a few times. V gene TRBV5-1 combines with J gene TRBJ1-4; weak D call: TRBD1 (6 bases). V lost 3 bases to trimming and J lost 8 bases, with 20 bases between them. The CDR3 loop spans 16 amino acids. Germline lookup yields CDR1 SGHRS and CDR2 YFSETQ. This chain's CDR3 is CASSWGSTGSGEKLFF. In nucleotides, the CDR3 is TGCGCCAGCAGCTGGGGGTCAACAGGGTCGGGCGAAAAACTGTTTTTT.

This clone has only a few counts. The chain joins TRBV2 to TRBJ1-5; D is unclear. Trimming removed 1 base from V and 7 bases from J, with 11 bases in between. This CDR3 spans 14 amino acids. Looked up from germline, CDR1 is SNHLY and CDR2 is FYNNEI. The CDR3 bases are TGTGCCAGCAGTGAAGTTGGTCGTGAGCAGCCCCAGCATTTT. Translating gives CASSEVGREQPQHF.

This chain uses TRBV7-3 with TRBJ2-7, with 7 bases matching TRBD1. The germline V gene encodes CDR1 SGHTA and CDR2 FQGTGA. The CDR3 is 15 amino acids. The V segment lost 2 bases and the J segment 4 bases; nucleotides outside the gene matches: 8. In DNA, the CDR3 is TGTGCCAGCAGCTTAGTAGGGGGCGACTCATACGAGCAGTACTTC. The encoded protein is CASSLVGGDSYEQYF.

V is TRBV5-1 and J is TRBJ1-2; 9 bases fit TRBD1. Looked up from germline, CDR1 is SGHRS and CDR2 is YFSETQ. The CDR3 has 14 residues. J lost 8 bases, V lost 3 bases, and 8 bases had no gene match. The CDR3 is CASSSGTGKNGYTF. DNA for the CDR3: TGCGCCAGCAGCTCCGGGACAGGGAAGAACGGCTACACCTTC.

V usage is TRBV10-3 and J usage is TRBJ2-1; perhaps TRBD2 as D (5 bases). V lost 10 bases and J 5 bases, leaving 24 bases between the germline ends. CDR3 length equals 16 residues. From germline, CDR1 is ENHRY and CDR2 SYGVKD. The CDR3 protein is CATRRVLPGSHNEQFF. CDR3 nucleotide sequence: TGTGCCACCCGCCGCGTTCTACCGGGGTCACACAATGAGCAGTTCTTC.